The 8 T cell receptor beta chains in this list originate from one sample, sequenced in a study of pediatric ulcerative colitis. Rectal tissue came from one to two pinch biopsies taken at colonoscopy. Using immunoSEQ multiplex PCR, the repertoire was profiled, and TCRdb retains in-frame clones only, with some absent. The table lists 40,000 to 55,000 clones, 78% of them singletons. The sequenced sample consisted of gut tissue. The receptor set was obtained from a girl between 5 and 17 years old with moderate ulcerative colitis.

The chain carries TRBV7-6 and TRBJ2-1, with TRBD2 identical over 10 bases. Germline V gene data show CDR1 as SGHVS and CDR2 as FNYEAQ. The CDR3 is made up of 15 amino acids. After removal of 2 bases from V and 6 bases from J, the junction contained 4 bases not matched to a gene. The CDR3 DNA reads TGTGCCAGCAGCTTACCGGGACTAGCGCTCAATGAGCAGTTCTTC. Translation gives CASSLPGLALNEQFF.

The rearrangement uses TRBV19 and TRBJ2-3; D is uncertain. The CDR3 is 12 residues long. Germline-derived CDR1 and CDR2 are LNHDA and SQIVND (reference sequence). V dropped 4 bases and J dropped 0 bases, with 2 bases sitting between them. The CDR3, as DNA: TGTGCCAGTAGTACAAGCACAGATACGCAGTATTTT. This gives the protein CASSTSTDTQYF.

CDR3 nucleotide sequence: TGTGCCAGCAGCCGCTACACAGGAGGCGAAGAAAAACTGTTTTTT. Protein product: CASSRYTGGEEKLFF. The chain carries TRBV7-6 and TRBJ1-4; D may be TRBD1 (5 bases). Germline lookup yields CDR1 SGHVS and CDR2 FNYEAQ. Between the trimmed V and J ends, which lost 5 bases and 8 bases, there was a span of 18 bases. This CDR3 comprises 15 residues.

The chain is built from TRBV7-2 and TRBJ1-2, with D possibly matching TRBD1 (5 bases). Germline values: CDR1 SGHTA, CDR2 FQGNSA. The CDR3 consists of 16 residues. The germline V and J ends were trimmed by 4 bases and 4 bases, with 19 bases remaining between them. CDR3 in DNA: TGTGCCAGCAGCTCAGCATGGCGTCGGGGGGGCTATGGCTACACCTTC. Translating gives CASSSAWRRGGYGYTF.

The J gene is TRBJ1-2, the V gene TRBV7-2; 9 bases line up with TRBD1. The CDR3 extends over 16 amino acids. V shed 1 base, J shed 8 bases, and the junction held 11 bases outside the gene matches. Germline V gene data show CDR1 as SGHTA and CDR2 as FQGNSA. This CDR3 is CASSLDPRGQGGGYTF. Written as DNA, the CDR3 is TGTGCCAGCAGCTTAGATCCCCGGGGACAGGGAGGAGGCTACACCTTC.

This chain links TRBV28 with TRBJ1-5, with D perhaps TRBD1 (5 bases). V was trimmed by 2 bases and J by 6 bases, leaving 17 bases between them. This CDR3 comprises 16 residues. Germline CDR1 and CDR2: MDHEN and SYDVKM. CDR3 in amino acids: CASSLGSRPGGQPQHF. For the CDR3, the DNA is TGTGCCAGCAGTTTAGGGTCACGACCCGGGGGTCAGCCCCAGCATTTT.

The chain links TRBV11-3 to TRBJ2-3; D perhaps matches TRBD2 (6 bases). CDR1 and CDR2 from the germline V gene are SGHNT and YENEEA. Trimming removed 0 bases at V and 0 bases at J, with 7 bases between. The CDR3 consists of 15 residues. As DNA, the CDR3 is TGTGCCAGCAGCTTAGAGGGGAGGAGCACAGATACGCAGTATTTT. This encodes CASSLEGRSTDTQYF.

The CDR3 coding sequence is TGTGCCAGCAGTTCCGCCCGAAACAGGGACGGGCAGTACTTC. It translates to CASSSARNRDGQYF. V usage is TRBV28 and J usage is TRBJ2-7; D is possibly TRBD1 (6 bases). Germline V gene sequence: CDR1 MDHEN, CDR2 SYDVKM. V lost 4 bases and J 9 bases, leaving 19 bases between the germline ends. CDR3 size: 14 residues.